These T cell receptor beta chains were read from a single sample in a study of beta chain features in type 1 diabetes. Some clones are missing from TCRdb's copy, which holds only in-frame ones; the method was immunoSEQ multiplex PCR. The table records 600,000 to 750,000 clones, about an eighth of them present only once. Sequenced: naive CD4+ T cells from blood. Receptor source: a man younger than 40 with type 1 diabetes. Each CDR3 is given without its conserved first and last residue. The order of the fields is J gene, V gene, CDR3 protein.

J gene: TRBJ2-1
V gene: TRBV11-2
CDR3 protein: ASSTGTGNEQF

J gene: TRBJ1-1
V gene: TRBV7-2
CDR3 protein: ASSTQGGGTTEAF

J gene: TRBJ1-2
V gene: TRBV4-3
CDR3 protein: ASSQELGRGNYGYT

J gene: TRBJ1-5
V gene: TRBV4-2
CDR3 protein: ASFALGPQPQH

J gene: TRBJ1-2
V gene: TRBV6-5
CDR3 protein: ASSPETGSRGYT

J gene: TRBJ1-4
V gene: TRBV5-1
CDR3 protein: ASSVTENNEKLF

J gene: TRBJ1-1
V gene: TRBV18
CDR3 protein: ASSPYRGGRNTEAF

J gene: TRBJ2-3
V gene: TRBV5-6
CDR3 protein: ASSGTTGTTQY

J gene: TRBJ2-2
V gene: TRBV6-5
CDR3 protein: ASSFGSGGTGELF

J gene: TRBJ1-6
V gene: TRBV4-1
CDR3 protein: ASSPGQGARDNSPLH

J gene: TRBJ1-2
V gene: TRBV7-9
CDR3 protein: ASSLQGANYGYT

J gene: TRBJ2-5
V gene: TRBV6-5
CDR3 protein: ASSSFRDRGSETQY

J gene: TRBJ1-5
V gene: TRBV7-9
CDR3 protein: ASSLMNQPQH

J gene: TRBJ1-2
V gene: TRBV10-3
CDR3 protein: AIPGSWGYT

J gene: TRBJ2-1
V gene: TRBV9
CDR3 protein: ASSGRQDSYNEQF

J gene: TRBJ1-1
V gene: TRBV5-6
CDR3 protein: ASSNRDRGNTEAF

J gene: TRBJ2-7
V gene: TRBV19
CDR3 protein: ATRGKAGTEGAEQY

J gene: TRBJ2-7
V gene: TRBV7-9
CDR3 protein: ASSPGLSYEQY

J gene: TRBJ2-7
V gene: TRBV25-1
CDR3 protein: ASSEGDRVYEQY

J gene: TRBJ1-2
V gene: TRBV4-1
CDR3 protein: ASSQEADRVSPNGYT

J gene: TRBJ2-3
V gene: TRBV29-1
CDR3 protein: SVGLHADTQY

J gene: TRBJ2-7
V gene: TRBV7-2
CDR3 protein: ASSSRGSGTAYEQY

J gene: TRBJ2-5
V gene: TRBV7-2
CDR3 protein: ASSSFDSTLKRTQY

J gene: TRBJ2-5
V gene: TRBV7-2
CDR3 protein: ASSFRGQGKETQY

J gene: TRBJ1-6
V gene: TRBV6-1
CDR3 protein: ASSDRTGRNSPLH

J gene: TRBJ1-4
V gene: TRBV5-8
CDR3 protein: ASSLVSGGQLF

J gene: TRBJ2-7
V gene: TRBV28
CDR3 protein: ASTTFGGEYEQY

J gene: TRBJ1-2
V gene: TRBV5-1
CDR3 protein: ASSLGQDYGYT

J gene: TRBJ2-5
V gene: TRBV29-1
CDR3 protein: SVLDRGYQETQY

J gene: TRBJ2-7
V gene: TRBV6-1
CDR3 protein: ASSEAGQVTYEQY

J gene: TRBJ1-6
V gene: TRBV7-2
CDR3 protein: ASSQRAGTGGNSPLH

J gene: TRBJ2-1
V gene: TRBV29-1
CDR3 protein: SVPRVPAGNEQF

J gene: TRBJ2-5
V gene: TRBV10-2
CDR3 protein: ASSAAGQETQY

J gene: TRBJ2-6
V gene: TRBV2
CDR3 protein: ASREVAGARSGANVLT

J gene: TRBJ2-3
V gene: TRBV5-4
CDR3 protein: ASSLKQGLAGGDTQY

J gene: TRBJ1-1
V gene: TRBV9
CDR3 protein: ASSVTGNLNTEAF

J gene: TRBJ1-5
V gene: TRBV10-3
CDR3 protein: AISMDRVGPQH

J gene: TRBJ1-2
V gene: TRBV4-3
CDR3 protein: ASSRIDGSNYGYT

J gene: TRBJ1-5
V gene: TRBV6-6
CDR3 protein: ASSYQHSNQPQH

J gene: TRBJ2-7
V gene: TRBV30
CDR3 protein: AASGSYEQY